This T cell receptor beta chain appears in the sequencing data of a study of blood T cell repertoires in COVID-19. Study in general: Spain, Italy and the United States supplied samples that represented acute and convalescent COVID-19.

Sequencing was performed with immunoSEQ multiplex PCR; in TCRdb, only in-frame clones are kept and a portion is missing. The sample consists of about 140,000 clones, 60% to 80% of them appearing once. For recovered donors of Cohort 3, there were two negative PCRs, clearance, or symptom resolution. V lost 5 bases and J 8 bases, leaving 12 bases between the germline ends. This CDR3 region has 12 residues. CDR1 is MRHNA and CDR2 is SNTAGT in the germline V gene. V usage is TRBV6-4 and J usage is TRBJ1-2; the D gene is possibly TRBD1 (6 bases). Sequencing used PBMCs or T cells enriched from blood (not recorded which). The clonotype originates from a woman aged 45-60 years who had recovered from COVID-19. Here the CDR3 DNA reads TGTGCCAGCAGTCAGCAGGGGTACGGCTACACCTTC. The encoded protein is CASSQQGYGYTF.